A selection of T cell receptor beta chains follows, all from one sample in a study of T-cell memory formation after mild COVID-19. TCRdb reprocessed the 5' RACE reads via MiXCR and lists one record per CDR3 protein. The sample carries about 240,000 distinct CDR3 sequences, over 9% recorded once. Specimen: PBMCs or a T cell subset sorted from them (not recorded which). Receptors originate from a man between 18 and 35 years old who had mild COVID-19 (a few samples of this study predate the infection). Cell type and time point are not known. Each CDR3 is given with its conserved first and last residue. The order of the fields is J gene, D gene, clone size, V gene, CDR3 protein, CDR3 DNA. The D gene is left open where the match is weak. Where a row states a size, it is once, few, many or the class of an expanded clone; other rows omit it.

TRBJ2-3	TRBD2	few	TRBV7-8	CASSRTSGGGDTQYF	TGTGCCAGCAGCCGGACTAGCGGGGGTGGAGATACGCAGTATTTT
TRBJ1-1	TRBD1	NA	TRBV7-3	CASQGQANTEAFF	TGTGCCAGCCAAGGACAGGCTAACACTGAAGCTTTCTTT
TRBJ2-7	NA	many	TRBV29-1	CSVTSGESYEQYF	TGCAGCGTTACCTCGGGGGAGTCCTACGAGCAGTACTTC
TRBJ2-4	NA	NA	TRBV5-1	CASSPRPGANVKNIQYF	TGCGCCAGCAGCCCACGACCGGGAGCCAACGTGAAAAACATTCAGTACTTC
TRBJ2-5	NA	many	TRBV12-3/TRBV12-4	CASSFAETQYF	TGTGCCAGCAGCTTTGCAGAGACCCAGTACTTC
TRBJ2-1	TRBD2	NA	TRBV2	CASRPQTSGGARQFF	TGTGCCAGCAGACCACAGACTAGCGGGGGGGCCAGGCAGTTCTTC
TRBJ1-2	TRBD1	few	TRBV2	CASIRDRDMRDGYTF	TGTGCCAGCATACGGGACAGGGATATGAGAGATGGCTACACCTTC
TRBJ2-7	TRBD2	few	TRBV7-3	CARPGGESYRIYEQYF	TGTGCCCGCCCCGGGGGGGAATCTTACAGGATCTACGAGCAGTACTTC
TRBJ2-3	NA	NA	TRBV7-9	CASSTIGGGSTDTQYF	TGTGCCAGCAGCACCATAGGCGGGGGCTCCACAGATACGCAGTATTTT
TRBJ1-4	NA	few	TRBV12-3/TRBV12-4	CASSTPREKLFF	TGTGCCAGCAGTACTCCCCGGGAAAAACTGTTTTTT
TRBJ2-3	NA	few	TRBV29-1	CSVEGLNPTDTQYF	TGCAGCGTTGAAGGCCTGAATCCCACAGATACGCAGTATTTT
TRBJ2-6	NA	NA	TRBV10-3	CAISVQPGRAGANVLTF	TGTGCCATCAGTGTTCAACCCGGACGAGCCGGGGCCAACGTCCTGACTTTC
TRBJ2-3	NA	NA	TRBV12-3/TRBV12-4	CARSLFGETDTQYF	TGTGCCAGAAGTTTATTCGGCGAGACGGATACGCAGTATTTT
TRBJ2-5	TRBD2	NA	TRBV5-1	CASSLSLAGRETQYF	TGCGCCAGCAGCTTGTCACTAGCGGGGAGAGAGACCCAGTACTTC
TRBJ2-2	NA	few	TRBV7-2	CASSSFTTGELFF	TGTGCCAGCAGCTCATTCACGACCGGGGAGCTGTTTTTT
TRBJ1-1	NA	NA	TRBV18	CASSPLQGNTEAFF	TGTGCCAGCTCACCTCTGCAGGGAAACACTGAAGCTTTCTTT
TRBJ2-7	NA	few	TRBV18	CASSPLMGLNSYEQYF	TGTGCCAGCTCTCCGTTGATGGGACTCAACTCCTACGAGCAGTACTTC
TRBJ2-1	TRBD1	few	TRBV6-5	CASSYRNRGFNEQFF	TGTGCCAGCAGTTACCGCAACAGGGGGTTCAATGAGCAGTTCTTC
TRBJ1-1	NA	few	TRBV5-5	CASPGGGRMNTEAFF	TGTGCCAGCCCCGGGGGGGGGCGAATGAACACTGAAGCTTTCTTT
TRBJ2-5	TRBD2	many	TRBV7-6	CASRRAGAQETQYF	TGTGCCTCCCGACGAGCGGGGGCTCAAGAGACCCAGTACTTC
TRBJ1-6	TRBD1	once	TRBV30	CAWSYRGSTYNSPLHF	TGTGCCTGGAGTTACAGGGGTTCGACCTATAATTCACCCCTCCACTTT
TRBJ2-1	NA	NA	TRBV7-6	CASSLTRGAGNEQFF	TGTGCCAGCAGCCTAACCCGGGGGGCAGGGAATGAGCAGTTCTTC
TRBJ1-2	NA	NA	TRBV5-1	CASSLRENYGYTF	TGCGCCAGCAGCTTAAGGGAGAACTATGGCTACACCTTC
TRBJ1-1	TRBD1	NA	TRBV7-9	CASRSDRDTEAFF	TGTGCCAGCAGGTCGGACAGGGATACTGAAGCTTTCTTT
TRBJ2-1	TRBD2	NA	TRBV12-3/TRBV12-4	CASTRTSGVGRNEQFF	TGTGCCAGCACCCGGACTAGCGGGGTGGGTAGGAATGAGCAGTTCTTC
TRBJ2-6	NA	few	TRBV6-5	CASNTAGANVLTF	TGTGCCAGCAATACAGCTGGGGCCAACGTCCTGACTTTC
TRBJ1-6	NA	NA	TRBV6-6	CASSPTGLSPLHF	TGTGCCAGCAGTCCAACAGGGTTATCACCCCTCCACTTT
TRBJ2-3	NA	few	TRBV5-5	CASSPPPTSTDTQYF	TGTGCCAGCAGCCCCCCCCCGACCAGCACAGATACGCAGTATTTT
TRBJ2-3	TRBD2	few	TRBV7-8	CASSFKRGEDTQYF	TGTGCCAGCAGCTTTAAGCGGGGGGAGGATACGCAGTATTTT
TRBJ2-3	NA	few	TRBV6-1	CASRGGRGPSLDTQYF	TGTGCCAGCAGGGGTGGACGGGGCCCGAGTTTGGATACGCAGTATTTT
TRBJ2-7	NA	NA	TRBV19	CASSMRVSYEQYF	TGTGCCAGTAGTATGAGGGTTTCCTACGAGCAGTACTTC
TRBJ1-1	TRBD1	NA	TRBV12-3/TRBV12-4	CASSWGSSGQGGPAFF	TGTGCCAGCAGCTGGGGGAGCTCCGGACAGGGGGGCCCGGCTTTCTTT
TRBJ1-5	NA	few	TRBV19	CASSIGSGRLQPQHF	TGTGCCAGTAGTATAGGATCGGGCAGGCTCCAGCCCCAGCATTTT
TRBJ2-5	NA	few	TRBV7-2	CASSLVGYEETQYF	TGTGCCAGCAGCTTAGTGGGCTACGAAGAGACCCAGTACTTC
TRBJ2-3	NA	many	TRBV7-2	CASSLVGDTQYF	TGTGCCAGCAGCTTAGTAGGGGATACGCAGTATTTT
TRBJ2-2	NA	few	TRBV7-3	CASSRGGVAGELFF	TGTGCCAGCAGCCGAGGCGGGGTAGCCGGGGAGCTGTTTTTT
TRBJ2-2	TRBD1	NA	TRBV19	CASRIRGTGELFF	TGTGCCAGTCGCATCAGGGGGACCGGGGAGCTGTTTTTT
TRBJ1-1	TRBD1	few	TRBV4-1	CASSQGQGDEAFF	TGCGCCAGCAGCCAAGGACAGGGAGATGAAGCTTTCTTT
TRBJ1-1	TRBD1	NA	TRBV11-2	CASRQGVKVNTEAFF	TGTGCCAGCCGCCAGGGGGTCAAGGTGAACACTGAAGCTTTCTTT
TRBJ2-1	TRBD1	medium-sized	TRBV4-3	CASSQGTGGYNEQFF	TGCGCCAGCAGCCAAGGGACAGGGGGCTACAATGAGCAGTTCTTC
TRBJ2-7	NA	NA	TRBV6-2/TRBV6-3	CASSYGFESYEQYF	TGTGCCAGCAGTTACGGTTTTGAATCCTACGAGCAGTACTTC
TRBJ2-5	TRBD1	NA	TRBV7-3	CASSPVPGQGGETQYF	TGTGCCAGCAGCCCTGTTCCGGGACAGGGGGGAGAGACCCAGTACTTC
TRBJ1-5	NA	NA	TRBV7-2	CASSLLGGPQPQHF	TGTGCCAGCAGCTTATTGGGGGGGCCTCAGCCCCAGCATTTT
TRBJ1-2	TRBD1	few	TRBV10-3	CAITPGQHYGYTF	TGTGCCATCACCCCGGGACAGCACTATGGCTACACCTTC
TRBJ2-1	NA	NA	TRBV10-3	CAISEVRDSPGNNEQFF	TGTGCCATCAGCGAGGTCCGGGACTCCCCTGGGAATAATGAGCAGTTCTTC
TRBJ2-2	NA	NA	TRBV4-1	CASSQGMHPVTGELFF	TGCGCCAGCAGCCAAGGGATGCATCCCGTGACCGGGGAGCTGTTTTTT
TRBJ1-6	NA	few	TRBV6-5	CASSYSIAAGSPLHF	TGTGCCAGCAGTTACTCGATCGCAGCGGGTTCACCCCTCCACTTT
TRBJ2-3	NA	NA	TRBV12-5	CASHREPTSTDTQYF	TGTGCTAGTCATAGGGAGCCAACCTCCACAGATACGCAGTATTTT
TRBJ2-3	NA	few	TRBV24-1	CATSDRTVTDTQYF	TGTGCCACCAGTGATAGGACAGTCACAGATACGCAGTATTTT
TRBJ1-3	NA	few	TRBV7-2	CASSPDGNSGSTIYF	TGTGCCAGCAGCCCGGACGGGAACTCGGGAAGCACCATATATTTT
TRBJ2-7	NA	many	TRBV20-1	CSARGGGRYEQYF	TGCAGTGCTAGAGGGGGAGGCCGCTACGAGCAGTACTTC
TRBJ2-3	TRBD2	NA	TRBV4-1	CASSRSGLAGGMNTQYF	TGCGCCAGCAGCCGATCGGGACTAGCGGGGGGGATGAATACGCAGTATTTT
TRBJ2-2	NA	NA	TRBV5-1	CASASSGWALEWELFF	TGCGCCAGCGCCTCCAGCGGGTGGGCTTTGGAATGGGAGCTGTTTTTT
TRBJ2-1	TRBD2	few	TRBV9	CASSVGLAGTMRQFF	TGTGCCAGCAGCGTAGGACTAGCGGGGACCATGAGGCAGTTCTTC
TRBJ2-5	TRBD1	few	TRBV15	CATSRDPGQQETQYF	TGTGCCACCAGCAGAGACCCGGGACAGCAAGAGACCCAGTACTTC